This T cell receptor beta chain was obtained from a study of T cells expressing NK-cell markers. TCRdb derives one entry per CDR3 protein from the 5' RACE reads, leaving out DNA. This table lists over 100,000 distinct CDR3 sequences. The V gene's germline CDR1 is LGHDT and CDR2 YNNKEL (reference sequence). This CDR3 is built from 15 residues. This clonotype originated in a woman aged 18-69 years in good health. The chain joins TRBV3-1 to TRBJ2-1; TCRdb's D call of TRBD2 is untestable without DNA. Sample: blood T cells: a sorted CD56 or NKG2C T cell subset, CD4+ or CD8+ T cells, or bulk PBMC T cells (not recorded which). The CDR3 loop reads CASSQVRDLNNEQFF.